One T cell receptor beta chain is described in this entry. Its antigen is still unknown. It has no much larger one-base neighbor in the sample; base qualities were not kept. Another Seattle source contributed samples from volunteer blood donors who had recovered from COVID-19. Collaborating institutions collected whole blood in K2EDTA tubes following their own protocols. For TCRbeta analysis, collaborators shipped samples as frozen whole blood, isolated PBMCs, or DNA extracted from either of those sample types. V lost 6 bases and J lost 0 bases, and the count of bases not matched to a germline gene is 0. Inclusive of the bounding cysteine and phenylalanine, the CDR3 is 14 residues long. Here the CDR3 DNA is all that survives: 42 bases in frame from base 1. CDR1 MDHEN and CDR2 SYDVKM are derived from the germline V gene. TCRbeta CDR3 regions were amplified from genomic DNA by means of the immunoSEQ Assay, a bias-controlled multiplex PCR. The paper's data handling went like this. Nucleated cell counts per sample were estimated from amplification of reference gene primers within the assay. To quantify the absolute abundance of each unique TCRbeta CDR3 rearrangement, sequence reads were collapsed and filtered. For each sample, productive Simpson clonality was calculated as the square root of Simpson's diversity index over productive rearrangements. TCRdb limited this immuneACCESS table to in-frame rearrangements with V and J called. A share of clones is missing; checked studies link under half to unresolved V genes, and the rest is unexplained. The DNA gave D and trimming, while V, J and clone size come from that table. In this sample the table shows a few hundred thousand clones, 70% to 90% of which occur a single time. The ten largest clones take up 2.9% of the sample.

The entry originates in a study of blood T cell repertoires in COVID-19 (dated by TCRdb to 2018 to 2020). About the investigation overall: Samples covering the acute and convalescent phases of COVID-19 were provided by collaborators in the United States, Italy and Spain. The prospective study material was composed of cDNA or gDNA derived from T cells, B-cell-depleted T cells, or PBMCs. Deeply sampled blood TCRbeta repertoires from subjects exposed to, actively infected with, or recovered from COVID-19 were included in the dataset. The repertoires were made available in a free public database intended to serve as a resource for research on the immune response to SARS-CoV-2. Samples were obtained from the ongoing ImmuneRACE study (first 160 participants) and from over 1,000 subjects provided by 6 global collaborators. Sample metadata almost always included a de-identified subject ID, COVID-19 status, age in years and sex. Where available, HLA class I and class II types were taken from metadata supplied by the sample provider and were not determined by assay-based typing. The research as a whole found: The quantity of clinical and demographic metadata differed by source and by participant and was supplied without curation.

Sequenced material: peripheral blood. The sequence links TRBV28 to TRBJ2-1, with 9 junctional bases fitting TRBD1. The clonotype originates from a man aged 50-59 years who had recovered from COVID-19. The CDR3 protein: CASRQGASYNEQFF. The DNA reads as follows: TGTGCCAGCAGACAGGGGGCCTCCTACAATGAGCAGTTCTTC.